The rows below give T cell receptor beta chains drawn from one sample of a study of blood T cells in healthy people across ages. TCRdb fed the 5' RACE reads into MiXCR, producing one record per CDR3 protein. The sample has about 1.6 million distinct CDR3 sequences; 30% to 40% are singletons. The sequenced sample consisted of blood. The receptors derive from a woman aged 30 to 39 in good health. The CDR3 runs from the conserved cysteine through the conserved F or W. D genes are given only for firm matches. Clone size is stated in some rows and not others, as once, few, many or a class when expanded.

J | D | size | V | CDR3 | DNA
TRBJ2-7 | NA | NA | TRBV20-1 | CSARDPKEAYEQYF | TGCAGTGCTAGAGATCCAAAGGAAGCCTACGAGCAGTACTTC
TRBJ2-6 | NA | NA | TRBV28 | CASSLEGLGADVLTF | TGTGCCAGCAGTTTAGAAGGGCTGGGGGCCGACGTCCTGACTTTC
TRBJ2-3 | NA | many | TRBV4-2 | CASSQDQGGTNTDTQYF | TGTGCCAGCAGCCAAGATCAGGGGGGAACGAACACAGATACGCAGTATTTT
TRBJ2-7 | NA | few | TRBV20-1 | CSAREVPGRDYEQYF | TGCAGTGCTAGAGAGGTCCCAGGTAGGGACTACGAGCAGTACTTC
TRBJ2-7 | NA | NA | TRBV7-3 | CASSQGMGRLVEIQYF | TGTGCCAGTAGCCAAGGGATGGGCCGTCTCGTGGAGATCCAGTACTTC
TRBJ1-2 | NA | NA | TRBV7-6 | CASSLGAGVDYGYTF | TGTGCCAGCAGCTTAGGGGCAGGCGTGGACTATGGCTACACCTTC
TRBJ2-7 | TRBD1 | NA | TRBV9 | CASSDTGTGAPQYF | TGTGCCAGCAGTGATACCGGGACAGGGGCCCCGCAGTACTTC
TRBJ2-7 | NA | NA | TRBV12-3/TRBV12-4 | CASSTGHSPYEQYF | TGTGCCAGCAGTACGGGACACAGCCCCTACGAGCAGTACTTC
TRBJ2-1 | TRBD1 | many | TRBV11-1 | CASSTRTGGHYNEQFF | TGTGCCAGCAGCACTAGGACAGGGGGCCACTACAATGAGCAGTTCTTC
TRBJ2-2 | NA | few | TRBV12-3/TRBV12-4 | CASRQGGDFGELFF | TGTGCCAGCAGACAGGGAGGAGACTTCGGGGAGCTGTTTTTT
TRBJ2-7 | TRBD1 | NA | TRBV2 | CATKGQAYEQYF | TGTGCCACCAAGGGACAGGCCTACGAGCAGTACTTC
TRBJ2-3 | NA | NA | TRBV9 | CASSKDGVERTDTQYF | TGTGCCAGCAGCAAAGATGGGGTAGAAAGGACAGATACGCAGTATTTT
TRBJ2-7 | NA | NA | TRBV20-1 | CSASRQGISYEQYF | TGCAGTGCTAGTAGGCAGGGGATTTCCTACGAGCAGTACTTC
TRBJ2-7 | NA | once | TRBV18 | CASSPGSQGRSYEQYF | TGTGCCAGCTCACCAGGGTCCCAGGGACGATCCTACGAGCAGTACTTC
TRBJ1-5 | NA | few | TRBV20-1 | CSATGHASAQPQHF | TGCAGTGCCACCGGACATGCTAGTGCTCAGCCCCAGCATTTT
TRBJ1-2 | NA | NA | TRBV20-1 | CSAPTDGNYGYTF | TGCAGTGCACCAACCGACGGTAACTATGGCTACACCTTC
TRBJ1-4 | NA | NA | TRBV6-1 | CASTNPGAVGEKLFF | TGTGCCAGCACCAACCCGGGGGCTGTGGGCGAAAAACTGTTTTTT
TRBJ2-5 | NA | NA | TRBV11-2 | CASSLEFDVGGLQETQYF | TGTGCCAGCAGCTTAGAGTTTGACGTGGGGGGCCTTCAAGAGACCCAGTACTTC
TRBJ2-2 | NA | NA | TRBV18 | CASSPPNREYTGELFF | TGTGCCAGCTCACCACCCAACCGGGAGTACACCGGGGAGCTGTTTTTT
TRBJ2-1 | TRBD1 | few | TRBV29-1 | CSAPTGQGRNEQFF | TGCAGCGCCCCTACGGGACAGGGGAGGAATGAGCAGTTCTTC
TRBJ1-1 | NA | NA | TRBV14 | CASSQYGSTEAFF | TGTGCCAGCAGCCAATACGGGTCGACTGAAGCTTTCTTT
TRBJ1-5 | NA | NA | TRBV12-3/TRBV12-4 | CASSFWQEGYSNQPQHF | TGTGCCAGCAGTTTTTGGCAGGAGGGTTATAGCAATCAGCCCCAGCATTTT
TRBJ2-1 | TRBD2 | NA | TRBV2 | CASIGSGGSRPFEQFF | TGTGCCAGCATCGGTAGCGGGGGGTCCCGGCCGTTTGAGCAGTTCTTC
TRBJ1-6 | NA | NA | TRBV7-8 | CASSPGSPLHF | TGTGCCAGCAGCCCGGGCTCACCCCTCCACTTT
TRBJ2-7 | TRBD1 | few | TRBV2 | CASSEQSSGTGKDEQYF | TGTGCCAGCAGTGAACAATCGTCCGGGACAGGGAAAGACGAGCAGTACTTC
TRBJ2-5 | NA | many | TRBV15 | CATSIVWRGLQETQYF | TGTGCCACCAGTATCGTGTGGAGGGGGCTACAAGAGACCCAGTACTTC
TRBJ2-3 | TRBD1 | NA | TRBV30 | CAWSDPQPGQEKQYF | TGTGCCTGGAGTGACCCCCAGCCCGGACAGGAAAAGCAGTATTTT
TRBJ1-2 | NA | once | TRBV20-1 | CSVMGAGYGYTF | TGCAGTGTTATGGGGGCGGGCTATGGCTACACCTTC
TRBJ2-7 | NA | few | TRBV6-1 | CAGGAVPLSYEQYF | TGTGCCGGCGGGGCAGTCCCACTCTCCTACGAGCAGTACTTC
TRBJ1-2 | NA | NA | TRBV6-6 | CASSRQTDGCTF | TGTGCCAGCAGTCGACAGACAGATGGCTGCACCTTC
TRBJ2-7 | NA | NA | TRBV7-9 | CANNNQPRYEQYF | TGTGCCAACAACAATCAGCCTCGCTACGAGCAGTACTTC
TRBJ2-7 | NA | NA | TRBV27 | CASRRLESLVEQYF | TGTGCCAGCAGAAGGTTGGAATCTCTAGTCGAGCAGTACTTC
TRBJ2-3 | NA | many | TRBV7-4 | CASSFRAGTDTQYF | TGTGCCAGCAGCTTCAGGGCGGGAACAGATACGCAGTATTTT
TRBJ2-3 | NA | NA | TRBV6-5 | CASPQGGGAGTDTQYF | TGTGCCAGCCCCCAAGGGGGGGGCGCAGGAACAGATACGCAGTATTTT
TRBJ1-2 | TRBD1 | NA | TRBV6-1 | CASSDGTANYGYTF | TGTGCCAGCAGTGATGGGACAGCTAACTATGGCTACACCTTC
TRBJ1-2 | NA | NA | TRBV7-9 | CASSLEILNGYTF | TGTGCCAGCAGCTTAGAAATCTTGAATGGCTACACCTTC
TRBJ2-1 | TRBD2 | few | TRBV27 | CASSRSRGANYNEQFF | TGTGCCAGCAGTCGGTCGCGGGGGGCCAATTACAATGAGCAGTTCTTC
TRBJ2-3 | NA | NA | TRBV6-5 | CASSYMTAAGTDTQYF | TGTGCCAGCAGTTACATGACGGCAGCAGGAACAGATACGCAGTATTTT
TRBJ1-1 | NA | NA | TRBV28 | CARNILRMAEAFF | TGTGCCCGGAACATCCTGCGAATGGCTGAAGCTTTCTTT
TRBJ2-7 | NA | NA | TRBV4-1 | CASSHPLRGPEQYF | TGCGCCAGCAGCCACCCCCTAAGGGGTCCCGAGCAGTACTTC